The 20 T cell receptor beta chains below all came from one sample that was sequenced in a study of cytomegalovirus exposure and HLA in healthy donors. Both 60 Vbeta primers and 13 Jbeta primers went into the PCR. Sequencing used immunoSEQ multiplex PCR; TCRdb keeps in-frame clones, though not all of them. Its clone listing holds fewer than 150,000 clones. Sequenced: PBMCs. The receptors were sampled from a man in his forties in good health and CMV-seronegative.

The V gene is TRBV7-2, the J gene TRBJ2-3, with D perhaps TRBD2 (6 bases). This CDR3 has 14 residues. The V and J ends lost 5 bases and 2 bases respectively, with 11 bases between them. CDR1 and CDR2 from the germline V gene are SGHTA and FQGNSA. The CDR3 sequence is CASSLRGVTDTQYF. CDR3 bases: TGTGCCAGCAGCCTTCGCGGGGTCACAGATACGCAGTATTTT.

The rearrangement uses TRBV10-3 and TRBJ2-2; 8 positions match TRBD1. This CDR3 is built from 14 residues. The germline V gene has CDR1 ENHRY and CDR2 SYGVKD. The V gene end was trimmed by 6 bases and the J gene end by 3 bases; junction bases not matched to a gene: 3. The CDR3 DNA follows: TGTGCCATCAGCAGGGGGCTGGACACCGGGGAGCTGTTTTTT. Its translation is CAISRGLDTGELFF.

The gene calls are TRBV4-2 and TRBJ2-7; TRBD2 agrees at 10 bases. The germline CDR1 and CDR2 sequences are LGHNA and YNFKEQ. This CDR3 comprises 14 residues. J gave up 7 bases and V 6 bases, and 9 bases lay outside the gene matches. The CDR3 coding sequence is TGTGCCAGCAGGGGGCTAGCGGGGGCCACGGAGCAGTACTTC. Translated, it gives CASRGLAGATEQYF.

The chain has TRBV7-2 and TRBJ2-4, with D maybe TRBD2 (6 bases). V was pared by 3 bases and J by 8 bases, with 14 bases between. Germline V gene sequence: CDR1 SGHTA, CDR2 FQGNSA. The CDR3 runs 14 residues. Here the CDR3 DNA reads TGTGCCAGCAGCTTCCCCCCCGTAGCGGACATTCAGTACTTC. It translates to CASSFPPVADIQYF.

The gene calls are TRBV5-4 and TRBJ2-7; TRBD2 aligns across 8 bases. V shed 4 bases and J 2 bases; nucleotides not matched to a gene: 8. The CDR3 consists of 15 residues. Germline V lookup: CDR1 SGHNT, CDR2 YYREEE (reference sequence). The CDR3 loop reads CASSPGGTGAYEQYF. The DNA for the CDR3 is TGTGCCAGCAGCCCGGGAGGGACGGGCGCCTACGAGCAGTACTTC.

The rearrangement links TRBV6-7 to TRBJ2-4, with D uncertain. TRBV6-7 is an open reading frame whose function is uncertain. Trimming took 7 bases from V and 0 from J, leaving 13 bases between them. CDR3 length: 15 amino acids. The CDR3 protein is CASKFVPLAKNIQYF. The CDR3 coding sequence is TGTGCCAGCAAATTCGTTCCACTAGCCAAAAACATTCAGTACTTC.

V usage is TRBV6-6 and J usage is TRBJ2-3, with 8 nucleotides matching TRBD1. The CDR3 is made up of 15 amino acids. Germline trimming cut 4 bases from V and 5 bases from J; bases unmatched to any gene: 8. From germline, CDR1 is MNHNY and CDR2 SVGAGI (reference sequence). This CDR3 reads CASSCRQGREDTQYF. In nucleotides, the CDR3 is TGTGCCAGCAGTTGTCGACAGGGGAGAGAAGATACGCAGTATTTT.

The chain carries TRBV6-5 and TRBJ2-1; weak D call: TRBD1 (5 bases). The CDR3 sequence is 13 residues long. V dropped 2 bases and J dropped 8 bases, with 10 bases sitting between them. Germline V gene data show CDR1 as MNHEY and CDR2 as SVGAGI. The CDR3 DNA reads TGTGCCAGCAGTTACAGGGGATGGCATGAGCAGTTCTTC. Residues: CASSYRGWHEQFF.

This rearrangement joins TRBV6-1 to TRBJ1-6, with 9 bases aligning to TRBD1. This CDR3 is built from 15 residues. Looked up from germline, CDR1 is MNHNS and CDR2 is SASEGT. J was trimmed by 6 bases and V by 2 bases; bases with no gene match: 2. CDR3 protein: CASSETGQGNSPLHF. The CDR3 DNA follows: TGTGCCAGCAGTGAAACGGGACAGGGTAATTCACCCCTCCACTTT.

V usage is TRBV7-9 and J usage is TRBJ1-4; maybe TRBD1 (5 bases). This CDR3 has 14 amino acids. Germline V gene data show CDR1 as SEHNR and CDR2 as FQNEAQ (reference sequence). Trimming removed 5 bases at V and 3 bases at J, with 10 bases between. CDR3 sequence reads: CASSIGEANEKLFF. CDR3 sequence (DNA): TGTGCCAGCAGCATAGGGGAGGCTAATGAAAAACTGTTTTTT.

The rearrangement uses TRBV6-5 and TRBJ2-7, with no clear D. This CDR3 contains 14 residues. Trimming left V 7 bases short and J 2 bases short, with 15 bases between. Germline assignment: CDR1 MNHEY and CDR2 SVGAGI. The CDR3 coding sequence is TGTGCCAGCACCCGTGGCCCCTTAACCTACGAGCAGTACTTC. This sequence encodes CASTRGPLTYEQYF.

The V call is TRBV4-3, the J call TRBJ2-7, with 7 bases identical to TRBD1. The CDR3 totals 13 residues. The V and J ends lost 0 bases and 6 bases, in that order; junction bases with no gene match: 2. The germline V gene encodes CDR1 LGHNA and CDR2 YSLEER. The CDR3 sequence is CASSQDYRGEQYF. Written as DNA, the CDR3 is TGCGCCAGCAGCCAAGATTACAGGGGCGAGCAGTACTTC.

The chain employs TRBV19 and TRBJ1-4, with unresolved D. Trimming stripped 6 bases from V and 10 bases from J, with 12 bases between. This CDR3 region has 12 residues. The germline gives CDR1 LNHDA, CDR2 SQIVND (reference sequence). The CDR3 region has the DNA TGTGCCAGTAGGCCCGCCCCGGGAAAACTGTTTTTT. This sequence encodes CASRPAPGKLFF.

The chain carries TRBV5-4 and TRBJ2-2; tentative D call: TRBD2 (6 bases). Trimming took 4 bases from V and 6 from J, leaving 10 bases between them. Germline CDR1 reads SGHNT; CDR2 reads YYREEE (reference sequence). The CDR3 spans 13 residues. The CDR3, as DNA: TGTGCCAGCAGCACCGGGAGTGCCGGGGAGCTGTTTTTT. It yields the protein CASSTGSAGELFF.

The CDR3 coding sequence is TGCGCCAGCATGGTGGGCGCGAACACCGGGGAGCTGTTTTTT. It specifies CASMVGANTGELFF. This chain joins TRBV5-1 and TRBJ2-2; D uncertain. CDR3 length equals 14 residues. The V gene lost 6 bases and the J gene lost 0 bases, with 9 bases spanning the gap. Germline CDR1 SGHRS, CDR2 YFSETQ. Filled out from reference TRBV5-1 and TRBJ2-2, the complete variable domain reads KAGVTQTPRYLIKTRGQQVTLSCSPISGHRSVSWYQQTPGQGLQFLFEYFSETQRNKGNFPGRFSGRQFSNSRSEMNVSTLELGDSALYLCASMVGANTGELFFGEGSRLTVL.

This rearrangement joins TRBV4-3 to TRBJ2-7; 7 bases align to TRBD1. V shed 2 bases, J shed 2 bases, and the junction held 6 bases outside the gene matches. This CDR3 has 15 residues. Germline CDR1 reads LGHNA; CDR2 reads YSLEER. The chain's CDR3 is CASSQSSGTAYEQYF. For the CDR3, the DNA is TGCGCCAGCAGCCAATCTTCCGGGACAGCCTACGAGCAGTACTTC.

The chain couples TRBV5-5 to TRBJ2-6, with 7 bases identical to TRBD2. Unmatched junction bases numbered 13, after V lost 6 bases and J lost 1 base. The CDR3 has 18 amino acids. Looked up from germline, CDR1 is SGHKS and CDR2 is YYEKEE (reference sequence). CDR3 in DNA: TGTGCCAGCACCCTCCGACCGGGAGGCGGATCTGGGGCCAACGTCCTGACTTTC. It specifies CASTLRPGGGSGANVLTF.

This chain connects TRBV13 to TRBJ2-3; a possible D gene is TRBD2 (5 bases). The V end lost 1 base, the J end lost 14 bases, and 16 bases lay between the germline ends. This CDR3 is built from 13 residues. Germline V CDR1 and CDR2: PRHDT, FYEKMQ (reference sequence). CDR3 DNA sequence: TGTGCCAGCAGCTTAGTGGGGAGACGGGTCCGGTATTTT. As protein: CASSLVGRRVRYF.

The rearrangement joins TRBV7-9 to TRBJ1-1; a weak D match, TRBD1 (6 bases). From germline, CDR1 is SEHNR and CDR2 FQNEAQ (reference sequence). The CDR3 has 14 amino acids. V was shortened by 5 bases and J by 5 bases, with 15 bases between the two germline ends. The CDR3 bases are TGTGCCAGCAGCCGAACAGGGTTTGGTACTGAAGCTTTCTTT. This translates into CASSRTGFGTEAFF.

The chain uses TRBV7-3 and TRBJ2-2, with 7 nucleotides matching TRBD2. With V trimmed by 3 bases and J by 6 bases, 1 base remained unmatched. In germline, CDR1 is SGHTA, CDR2 FQGTGA. The CDR3 contains 13 residues. CDR3 residues: CASSFGGAGELFF. CDR3 nucleotides: TGTGCCAGCAGCTTTGGGGGGGCCGGGGAGCTGTTTTTT.